Below are 14 T cell receptor beta chains sequenced from a single sample in a study of blood T cell repertoires in COVID-19. Sequenced by immunoSEQ multiplex PCR; TCRdb stores in-frame clones only, minus some. This sample has 130,000 to 150,000 clones, with around 80% found just once. What was sequenced was peripheral blood. The receptors come from a human donor in a cohort sampled during active COVID-19.

V is TRBV7-9 and J is TRBJ2-5; a weak D match, TRBD1 (5 bases). The germline V gene has CDR1 SEHNR and CDR2 FQNEAQ (reference sequence). The CDR3 has 15 amino acids. Trimming took 6 bases from V and 5 from J, leaving 19 bases between them. CDR3: CASSPPGRTRETQYF. CDR3 nucleotides: TGTGCCAGCAGTCCCCCGGGCAGGACACGGGAGACCCAGTACTTC.

The chain combines TRBV28 with TRBJ1-3; D is unclear. V was shortened by 9 bases and J by 3 bases, with 15 bases between the two germline ends. The CDR3 loop spans 14 amino acids. CDR1 is MDHEN, CDR2 SYDVKM, per germline. The CDR3 nucleotides are TGTGCCAGTAGCTCCTCCCTGAGTGGAAACACCATATATTTT. Amino acid sequence: CASSSSLSGNTIYF.

J is TRBJ1-1 and V is TRBV28; weak D call: TRBD1 (6 bases). Trimming shortened V by 3 bases and J by 4 bases, and 18 bases separated the two germline ends. The CDR3 has 16 residues. Germline V gene data show CDR1 as MDHEN and CDR2 as SYDVKM. The CDR3: CASSFAPPRGATEAFF. DNA for the CDR3: TGTGCCAGCAGTTTTGCCCCTCCGCGGGGGGCCACTGAAGCTTTCTTT.

The V and J genes are TRBV7-2 and TRBJ1-2, with D maybe TRBD1 (5 bases). Germline loops: CDR1 SGHTA, CDR2 FQGNSA. CDR3 length: 12 residues. V was clipped by 4 bases and J by 8 bases, with 11 bases between them. The CDR3: CASSSNRRGYTF. The CDR3, as DNA: TGTGCCAGCAGCTCTAACAGGCGCGGCTACACCTTC.

This clone appeared a few times. The germline gene is not matched at one end of the junction; a read error may be the cause. This sequence joins TRBV11-2 and TRBJ1-2; 9 nucleotides match TRBD1. The CDR3 sequence is 13 residues long. From germline, CDR1 is SGHAT and CDR2 FQNNGV. CDR3 sequence: CASRPGTGPRNSF. CDR3 DNA: TGTGCCAGCAGACCCGGGACAGGGCCCAGAAATTCCTTC.

The chain is built from TRBV18 and TRBJ1-6; 9 positions match TRBD1. Germline CDR1 KGHSH, CDR2 LQKENI. The CDR3 spans 17 residues. V dropped 0 bases and J dropped 6; count of bases not matched to a gene: 6. CDR3: CASSPPNRGLTNSPLHF. The CDR3 DNA follows: TGTGCCAGCTCACCACCGAACAGGGGGCTAACTAATTCACCCCTCCACTTT.

CDR3 in amino acids: CASRTAGGATDTQYF. CDR3 DNA: TGCGCCAGCCGGACGGCTGGGGGCGCGACAGATACGCAGTATTTT. The chain links TRBV5-1 to TRBJ2-3; the D gene is possibly TRBD1 (6 bases). Germline V lookup: CDR1 SGHRS, CDR2 YFSETQ. CDR3 size: 15 residues. The germline V and J ends were trimmed by 7 bases and 3 bases, with 18 bases remaining between them.

Only one count was recorded for this clone. The chain couples TRBV10-3 to TRBJ2-7; 10 positions agree with TRBD1. V dropped 7 bases and J dropped 4; count of bases not matched to a gene: 1. Germline CDR1 reads ENHRY; CDR2 reads SYGVKD. There are 12 residues in the CDR3. The CDR3 reads CAIMGQGYEQYF. CDR3 coding DNA: TGTGCCATCATGGGACAGGGGTACGAGCAGTACTTC.

The chain combines TRBV11-2 with TRBJ2-3, with D maybe TRBD1 (5 bases). Looked up from germline, CDR1 is SGHAT and CDR2 is FQNNGV. This CDR3 contains 13 residues. With 0 bases removed from V and 12 bases from J, the gap between germline ends came to 13 bases. CDR3: CASSLDRTPYQYF. For the CDR3, the DNA is TGTGCCAGCAGCTTAGATAGGACACCCTACCAGTATTTT.

J is TRBJ2-3 and V is TRBV5-6; D possibly corresponds to TRBD2 (5 bases). From germline, CDR1 is SGHDT and CDR2 YYEEEE. This CDR3 contains 16 residues. V was cut by 2 bases and J by 5 bases, with 18 bases left in between. The CDR3 loop reads CASSFDLTTGRDTQYF. The CDR3 DNA is TGTGCCAGCAGCTTTGATCTTACTACTGGGAGAGATACGCAGTATTTT.

This clone was detected once. The chain employs TRBV2 and TRBJ2-6, with a weak D call TRBD2 (6 bases). Germline CDR1 is SNHLY and CDR2 is FYNNEI. Deletions cut 8 bases from V and 4 bases from J, with 15 bases between. The CDR3 length is 15 residues. CDR3 sequence (DNA): TGTGCCAGCGGGCGCGGGGATAGCGGGGCCAACGTCCTGACTTTC. Amino acids: CASGRGDSGANVLTF.

This chain connects TRBV7-3 to TRBJ2-7; 9 bases fit TRBD1. Germline V gene sequence: CDR1 SGHTA, CDR2 FQGTGA. The CDR3 spans 13 residues. V gave up 5 bases and J gave up 4 bases; unmatched junction bases: 3. CDR3 sequence reads: CASSPDRGYEQYF. CDR3 bases: TGTGCCAGCAGCCCCGACAGGGGGTACGAGCAGTACTTC.

In its sample, this clone was seen a few times. This chain connects TRBV9 to TRBJ1-4, with D perhaps matching TRBD1 (5 bases). Germline V gives CDR1 SGDLS, CDR2 YYNGEE. The length of the CDR3 is 15 residues. V lost 0 bases, J lost 8 bases, and 14 bases lay in between. Written as DNA, the CDR3 is TGTGCCAGCAGCGTAGGTGGCAGGGAGGGAGAAAAACTGTTTTTT. Translation: CASSVGGREGEKLFF.

This chain connects TRBV9 to TRBJ2-3; D is possibly TRBD1 (6 bases). V gave up 4 bases and J gave up 4 bases, with 16 bases separating them. Germline-derived CDR1 and CDR2 are SGDLS and YYNGEE. This CDR3 is built from 15 residues. The CDR3 DNA follows: TGTGCCAGCAGCTCAGGGGAATATCCCCCAGATACGCAGTATTTT. It is translated as CASSSGEYPPDTQYF.